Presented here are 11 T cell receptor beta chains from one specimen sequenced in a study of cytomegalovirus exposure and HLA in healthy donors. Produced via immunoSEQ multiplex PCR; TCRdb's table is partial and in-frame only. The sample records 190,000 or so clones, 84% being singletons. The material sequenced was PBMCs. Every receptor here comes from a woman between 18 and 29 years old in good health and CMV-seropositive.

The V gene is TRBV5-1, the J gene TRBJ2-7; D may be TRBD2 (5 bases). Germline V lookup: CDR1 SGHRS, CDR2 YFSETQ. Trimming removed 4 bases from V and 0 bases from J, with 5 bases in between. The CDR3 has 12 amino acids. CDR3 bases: TGCGCCAGCAGCGGGAGCTCCTACGAGCAGTACTTC. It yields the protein CASSGSSYEQYF. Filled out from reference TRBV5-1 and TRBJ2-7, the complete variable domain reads KAGVTQTPRYLIKTRGQQVTLSCSPISGHRSVSWYQQTPGQGLQFLFEYFSETQRNKGNFPGRFSGRQFSNSRSEMNVSTLELGDSALYLCASSGSSYEQYFGPGTRLTVT.

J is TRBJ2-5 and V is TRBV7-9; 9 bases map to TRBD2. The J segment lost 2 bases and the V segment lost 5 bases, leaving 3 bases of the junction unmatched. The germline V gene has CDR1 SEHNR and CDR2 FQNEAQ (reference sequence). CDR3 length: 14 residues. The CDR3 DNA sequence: TGTGCCAGCAGCCTGACTAGCGGACAAGAGACCCAGTACTTC. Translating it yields CASSLTSGQETQYF.

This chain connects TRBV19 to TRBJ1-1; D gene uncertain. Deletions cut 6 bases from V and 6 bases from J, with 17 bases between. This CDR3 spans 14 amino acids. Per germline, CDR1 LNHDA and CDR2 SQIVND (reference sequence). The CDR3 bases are TGTGCCAGTAGCCGGCAGACAAGAAGGTCTGAAGCTTTCTTT. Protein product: CASSRQTRRSEAFF.

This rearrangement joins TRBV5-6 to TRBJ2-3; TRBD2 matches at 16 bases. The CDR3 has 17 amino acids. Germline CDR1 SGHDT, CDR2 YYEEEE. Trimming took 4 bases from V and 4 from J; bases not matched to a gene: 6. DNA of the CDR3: TGTGCCAGCAGCCTTCCCGGGACTAGCGGGGGGGCAGATACGCAGTATTTT. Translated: CASSLPGTSGGADTQYF.

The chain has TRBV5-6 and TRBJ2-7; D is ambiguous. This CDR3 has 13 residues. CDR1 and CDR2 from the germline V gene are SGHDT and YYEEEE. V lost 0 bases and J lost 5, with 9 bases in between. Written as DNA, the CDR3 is TGTGCCAGCAGCTTGGCCTCGAGCGACGAGCAGTACTTC. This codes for CASSLASSDEQYF.

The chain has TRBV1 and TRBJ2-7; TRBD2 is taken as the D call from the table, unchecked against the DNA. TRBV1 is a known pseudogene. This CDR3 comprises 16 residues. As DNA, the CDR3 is TGCACCAGCAGCCGCGGGACTAGCGGGGGGGGGTACGAGCAGTACTTC. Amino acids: CTSSRGTSGGGYEQYF.

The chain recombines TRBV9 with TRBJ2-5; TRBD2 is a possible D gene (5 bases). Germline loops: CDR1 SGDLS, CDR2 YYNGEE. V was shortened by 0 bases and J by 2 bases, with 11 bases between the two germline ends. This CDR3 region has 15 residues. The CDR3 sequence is CASSVEGGGQETQYF. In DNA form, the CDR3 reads TGTGCCAGCAGCGTAGAGGGCGGCGGGCAAGAGACCCAGTACTTC. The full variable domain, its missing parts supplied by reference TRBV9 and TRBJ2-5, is DSGVTQTPKHLITATGQRVTLRCSPRSGDLSVYWYQQSLDQGLQFLIQYYNGEERAKGNILERFSAQQFPDLHSELNLSSLELGDSALYFCASSVEGGGQETQYFGPGTRLLVL.

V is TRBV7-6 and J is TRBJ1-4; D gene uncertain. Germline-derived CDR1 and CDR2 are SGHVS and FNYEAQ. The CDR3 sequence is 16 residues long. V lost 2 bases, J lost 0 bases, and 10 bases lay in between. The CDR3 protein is CASSLKGSATNEKLFF. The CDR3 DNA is TGTGCCAGCAGCTTAAAAGGGAGTGCAACTAATGAAAAACTGTTTTTT.

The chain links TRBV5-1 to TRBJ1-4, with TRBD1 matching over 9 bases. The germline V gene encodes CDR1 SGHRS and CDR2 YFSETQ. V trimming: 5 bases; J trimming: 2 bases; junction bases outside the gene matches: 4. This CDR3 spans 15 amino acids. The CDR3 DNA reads TGCGCCAGCAGACAGGGGGCGCGGACTAATGAAAAACTGTTTTTT. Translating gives CASRQGARTNEKLFF.

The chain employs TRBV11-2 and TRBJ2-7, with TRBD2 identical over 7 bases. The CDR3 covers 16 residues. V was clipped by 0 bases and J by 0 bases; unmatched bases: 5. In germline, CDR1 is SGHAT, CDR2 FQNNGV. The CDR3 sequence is CASSLEASGPSYEQYF. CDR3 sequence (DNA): TGTGCCAGCAGCTTAGAAGCTAGCGGCCCCTCCTACGAGCAGTACTTC.

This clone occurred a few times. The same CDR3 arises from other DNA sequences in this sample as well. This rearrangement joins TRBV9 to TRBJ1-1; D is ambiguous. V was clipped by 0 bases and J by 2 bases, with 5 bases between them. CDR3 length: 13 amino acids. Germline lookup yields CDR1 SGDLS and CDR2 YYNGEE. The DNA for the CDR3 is TGTGCCAGCAGCGTAGCGGGAAACACTGAAGCTTTCTTT. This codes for CASSVAGNTEAFF.